The rows below give T cell receptor beta chains drawn from one sample of a study of control samples from healthy donors and cancer patients. Sequenced by immunoSEQ multiplex PCR; TCRdb stores in-frame clones only, minus some. The table records over 70,000 clones, about 89% of them present only once. Material for sequencing was PBMCs. Every receptor here comes from a woman between 45 and 60 years old with colorectal cancer. Each CDR3 is given with its conserved first and last residue.

cdr3_length: 15
v_call: TRBV2
j_call: TRBJ1-5
cdr3_aa: CASSEAREGGQPQHF

cdr3_length: 14
v_call: TRBV30
j_call: TRBJ1-4
cdr3_aa: CAWSWGQGKEKLFF

cdr3_length: 13
v_call: TRBV30
j_call: TRBJ2-1
cdr3_aa: CAWRESPAGVQFF

cdr3_length: 14
v_call: TRBV11-2
j_call: TRBJ1-5
cdr3_aa: CASSFTGSYQPQHF

cdr3_length: 14
v_call: TRBV14
j_call: TRBJ1-3
cdr3_aa: CASRWTGAQNTIYF

cdr3_length: 13
v_call: TRBV3-1/TRBV3-2
j_call: TRBJ2-4
cdr3_aa: CASSTGVLNIQYF

cdr3_length: 15
v_call: TRBV19
j_call: TRBJ2-1
cdr3_aa: CASSNSGGVYNEQFF

cdr3_length: 18
v_call: TRBV28
j_call: TRBJ1-4
cdr3_aa: CASSFITPPGTVNEKLFF

cdr3_length: 14
v_call: TRBV10-1
j_call: TRBJ1-4
cdr3_aa: CASSPAATNEKLFF

cdr3_length: 14
v_call: TRBV28
j_call: TRBJ1-2
cdr3_aa: CASSVTAGNYGYTF

cdr3_length: 15
v_call: TRBV6-5
j_call: TRBJ2-3
cdr3_aa: CASTLRDPSTDTQYF

cdr3_length: 12
v_call: TRBV19
j_call: TRBJ1-2
cdr3_aa: CASSARGQGYTF

cdr3_length: 15
v_call: TRBV7-8
j_call: TRBJ1-4
cdr3_aa: CASSLQSGGFEKLFF

cdr3_length: 13
v_call: TRBV5-1
j_call: TRBJ2-1
cdr3_aa: CATSGTGDNEQFF

cdr3_length: 13
v_call: TRBV7-2
j_call: TRBJ2-5
cdr3_aa: CASSSTGPETQYF

cdr3_length: 13
v_call: TRBV19
j_call: TRBJ1-6
cdr3_aa: CASNRDYNSPLHF

cdr3_length: 17
v_call: TRBV25-1
j_call: TRBJ2-2
cdr3_aa: CASSPNLGTGNTGELFF

cdr3_length: 15
v_call: TRBV28
j_call: TRBJ2-5
cdr3_aa: CASRTGQGTQETQYF

cdr3_length: 13
v_call: TRBV5-1
j_call: TRBJ1-2
cdr3_aa: CASSSQGLEGYTF

cdr3_length: 18
v_call: TRBV24-1
j_call: TRBJ2-1
cdr3_aa: CATSDRAGQGDGYNEQFF

cdr3_length: 11
v_call: TRBV3-1/TRBV3-2
j_call: TRBJ1-2
cdr3_aa: CASSQDRGYTF

cdr3_length: 17
v_call: TRBV18
j_call: TRBJ1-1
cdr3_aa: CASSPGTGDLSNTEAFF

cdr3_length: 15
v_call: TRBV27
j_call: TRBJ1-6
cdr3_aa: CASSWGGADNSPLHF

cdr3_length: 15
v_call: TRBV6-5
j_call: TRBJ2-3
cdr3_aa: CASSPLAGGPDTQYF

cdr3_length: 15
v_call: TRBV5-6
j_call: TRBJ2-3
cdr3_aa: CASSFDRSVTDTQYF